The 24 T cell receptor beta chains listed next were all sequenced from one sample in a study of T cells after yellow fever vaccination (dated by TCRdb to about 2019). The treatment or condition label, read with the paper, signifies: live attenuated yellow fever vaccine strain. Library creation used 5' RACE. TCRdb shows the sequencer as Illumina HiSeq 2500. In-frame beta chains were kept once TCRdb had trimmed the public reads at Q25 with fastp and called clones with MiXCR. Records with the same CDR3 protein are collapsed into one entry carrying the most frequent genes and DNA. In this sample the table shows around 500,000 distinct CDR3 sequences, 21% of which occur a single time. Clones ranked in the top ten supply 16% of the sample. The sequences come from PBMCs, collected about 21 days after the first yellow fever vaccination. The receptors were sampled from a man between 18 and 35 years old who received the YFV17D yellow fever vaccine.

This chain joins TRBV24-1 and TRBJ2-2; 12 nucleotides match TRBD1. Germline loops: CDR1 KGHDR, CDR2 SFDVKD. V was pared by 2 bases and J by 5 bases, with 8 bases of the junction left unmatched. This CDR3 is built from 18 residues. The DNA for the CDR3 is TGTGCCACCAGTGATTGGGGGACAGGGGGCGAAGAAACCGGGGAGCTGTTTTTT. It yields the protein CATSDWGTGGEETGELFF.

The sample holds a few counts of this clonotype. The V and J genes are TRBV5-1 and TRBJ2-5, with 7 bases lining up with TRBD2. The CDR3 runs to 16 residues. Germline CDR1 SGHRS, CDR2 YFSETQ. V was pared by 4 bases and J by 2 bases, with 11 bases of the junction left unmatched. The CDR3 bases are TGCGCCAGCAGCCTCATGGGAGCGGGGCAACAAGAGACCCAGTACTTC. Translation: CASSLMGAGQQETQYF. The full variable domain, with the rest looked up from reference TRBV5-1 and TRBJ2-5, is KAGVTQTPRYLIKTRGQQVTLSCSPISGHRSVSWYQQTPGQGLQFLFEYFSETQRNKGNFPGRFSGRQFSNSRSEMNVSTLELGDSALYLCASSLMGAGQQETQYFGPGTRLLVL.

This clonotype was seen a single time. The chain carries TRBV19 and TRBJ1-6; 10 positions match TRBD1. Germline lookup yields CDR1 LNHDA and CDR2 SQIVND (reference sequence). V shed 4 bases, J shed 6 bases, and the junction held 6 bases outside the gene matches. This CDR3 has 16 residues. The CDR3 spells CASSKDRGPSNSPLHF. In DNA form, the CDR3 reads TGTGCCAGTAGTAAAGACAGGGGGCCTTCTAATTCACCCCTCCACTTT.

V gene TRBV7-3 combines with J gene TRBJ2-3; no clear D. The germline V gene encodes CDR1 SGHTA and CDR2 FQGTGA. The V gene lost 1 base and the J gene lost 1 base, with 6 bases spanning the gap. This CDR3 contains 14 residues. CDR3 protein: CASSLKAGTDTQYF. DNA for the CDR3: TGTGCCAGCAGCTTAAAGGCAGGCACAGATACGCAGTATTTT.

This chain links TRBV25-1 with TRBJ1-1; D is possibly TRBD1 (5 bases). CDR3 length: 15 residues. The V gene lost 7 bases and the J gene lost 3 bases, with 18 bases spanning the gap. Germline lookup yields CDR1 MGHDK and CDR2 SYGVNS. As DNA, the CDR3 is TGTGCCAGCACCCGGGGGGGGTTTAGTCACACTGAAGCTTTCTTT. Translation: CASTRGGFSHTEAFF.

This clonotype turned up a few times. The chain joins TRBV12-3 or TRBV12-4 to TRBJ1-1; the match to TRBD1 covers 9 bases. The CDR3 sequence is 14 residues long. Unmatched junction bases numbered 8, after V lost 6 bases and J lost 6 bases. The CDR3 region has the DNA TGTGCCAGCAGCTTCACAGGGGGCAGGGCTGAAGCTTTCTTT. Encoded protein: CASSFTGGRAEAFF.

This clonotype has a handful of counts. As DNA, the CDR3 is TGTGCCAGCAGCCCTGGGTACGGGGAGACCCAGTACTTC. This codes for CASSPGYGETQYF. J is TRBJ2-5 and V is TRBV5-8; D not certain. The V and J ends lost 4 bases and 5 bases respectively, with 12 bases between them. Germline lookup yields CDR1 SGHTS and CDR2 YDEGEE. This CDR3 has 13 residues.

This rearrangement joins TRBV13 to TRBJ2-5; weak D call: TRBD2 (6 bases). The CDR3 sequence is 13 residues long. V dropped 5 bases and J dropped 1 base, with 8 bases sitting between them. CDR1 PRHDT and CDR2 FYEKMQ come from the germline V gene (reference sequence). CDR3 DNA sequence: TGTGCCAGCAGCACGGGACTCCAAGAGACCCAGTACTTC. This translates into CASSTGLQETQYF.

This clonotype has only a few counts. The chain is built from TRBV2 and TRBJ2-2; 7 bases match TRBD2. This CDR3 region has 15 residues. Germline loops: CDR1 SNHLY, CDR2 FYNNEI. Unmatched junction bases numbered 13, after V lost 8 bases and J lost 7 bases. The chain's CDR3 is CASRPSSGASGELFF. Here the CDR3 DNA reads TGTGCCAGCCGCCCCTCAAGCGGGGCGAGCGGGGAGCTGTTTTTT.

The CDR3 reads CASRRQGTGELFF. CDR3 sequence (DNA): TGTGCCAGCAGACGACAGGGAACCGGGGAGCTGTTTTTT. The chain carries TRBV6-2 or TRBV6-3 and TRBJ2-2; 7 bases match TRBD1. With V trimmed by 6 bases and J by 5 bases, 3 bases remained unmatched. CDR3 length: 13 residues. Germline V CDR1 and CDR2: MNHEY, SVGEGT.

The chain joins TRBV4-1 to TRBJ2-4; 12 positions agree with TRBD2. The germline gives CDR1 MGHRA, CDR2 YSYEKL. The CDR3 has 16 residues. Trimming at V came to 5 bases and at J to 1 base, leaving 3 bases not matched to a gene. The CDR3, as DNA: TGCGCCAGCAGCGAAGGACTAGCGGGGGCCAAAAACATTCAGTACTTC. Translating it yields CASSEGLAGAKNIQYF.

V is TRBV5-1 and J is TRBJ2-1; 8 nucleotides match TRBD1. The CDR3 spans 15 residues. Looked up from germline, CDR1 is SGHRS and CDR2 is YFSETQ. The trim removed 4 bases at V and 5 bases at J, leaving 8 bases unmatched. The CDR3 DNA follows: TGCGCCAGCAGCGAAGGACAGGGTGGAAACAATGAGCAGTTCTTC. Encoded protein: CASSEGQGGNNEQFF.

The CDR3 bases are TGCGCCAGCAGCCAAGGCATCACAGATACGCAGTATTTT. Translating it yields CASSQGITDTQYF. The chain combines TRBV4-3 with TRBJ2-3; unclear D gene. V was shortened by 1 base and J by 2 bases, with 4 bases between the two germline ends. Germline V gene lookup returns CDR1 LGHNA and CDR2 YSLEER. The length of the CDR3 is 13 residues.

The V and J genes are TRBV24-1 and TRBJ1-1, with 7 positions matching TRBD1. This CDR3 has 15 residues. Germline loops: CDR1 KGHDR, CDR2 SFDVKD. Trimming at V came to 4 bases and at J to 1 base, leaving 5 bases not matched to a gene. CDR3 in amino acids: CATSDSRQGNTEAFF. The CDR3 nucleotides are TGTGCCACCAGTGACTCCCGACAGGGGAACACTGAAGCTTTCTTT.

V and J are TRBV11-2 and TRBJ2-2; maybe TRBD2 (6 bases). Germline assignment: CDR1 SGHAT and CDR2 FQNNGV. The V end lost 3 bases, the J end lost 4 bases, and 18 bases lay between the germline ends. The CDR3 extends over 17 amino acids. CDR3 amino acids: CASSFGLTSLITGELFF. In nucleotides, the CDR3 is TGTGCCAGCAGCTTCGGTTTGACTAGTTTGATCACCGGGGAGCTGTTTTTT.

The chain joins TRBV7-8 to TRBJ2-3, with 7 bases identical to TRBD1. V dropped 2 bases and J dropped 5; count of bases not matched to a gene: 10. From germline, CDR1 is SGHVS and CDR2 FQNEAQ. The CDR3 consists of 16 residues. CDR3 bases: TGTGCCAGCAGCTTATCTCAGGGGGAACGGGAAGATACGCAGTATTTT. It yields the protein CASSLSQGEREDTQYF.

This clonotype was counted a few times. The CDR3 DNA follows: TGCAGTGCTAGGTATAGGGAGGGCTATGGCTACACCTTC. This encodes CSARYREGYGYTF. V gene TRBV20-1 combines with J gene TRBJ1-2; D unresolved. The CDR3 runs 13 residues. V was cut by 3 bases and J by 4 bases, with 12 bases left in between. The germline CDR1 and CDR2 sequences are DFQATT and SNEGSKA (reference sequence).

This clonotype occurred many times. The CDR3 region is CASSFLAGGPGEQFF. The CDR3, as DNA: TGTGCCAGCAGCTTTCTAGCGGGGGGGCCCGGTGAGCAGTTCTTC. V usage is TRBV12-3 or TRBV12-4 and J usage is TRBJ2-1; TRBD2 agrees at 12 bases. V shed 6 bases and J 9 bases; nucleotides not matched to a gene: 9. This CDR3 is built from 15 residues.

This clonotype was observed a few times. The chain recombines TRBV29-1 with TRBJ2-1; tentatively, D is TRBD2 (6 bases). CDR1 and CDR2 (germline): SQVTM, ANQGSEA. The germline V and J ends were trimmed by 2 bases and 1 base, with 6 bases remaining between them. The CDR3 length is 13 residues. The CDR3 is CSVELASYNEQFF. The DNA of the CDR3 is TGCAGCGTTGAACTAGCGTCCTACAATGAGCAGTTCTTC.

The chain links TRBV28 to TRBJ1-1, with TRBD1 matching over 8 bases. The germline CDR1 and CDR2 sequences are MDHEN and SYDVKM. CDR3 size: 13 residues. The V and J ends lost 6 bases and 4 bases, in that order; junction bases with no gene match: 4. The CDR3 loop is CASRTGVFTEAFF. CDR3 in DNA: TGTGCCAGCAGGACAGGGGTTTTCACTGAAGCTTTCTTT.

The V and J genes are TRBV7-9 and TRBJ2-7; the D is unclear. The germline V and J ends were trimmed by 5 bases and 2 bases, with 10 bases remaining between them. The CDR3 spans 13 residues. Germline V lookup: CDR1 SEHNR, CDR2 FQNEAQ (reference sequence). The CDR3 protein is CASSKDGPYEQYV. The DNA of the CDR3 is TGTGCCAGCAGCAAGGACGGACCCTACGAGCAGTACGTC.

This clonotype has only a few counts. The chain combines TRBV20-1 with TRBJ1-3; 8 bases are shared with TRBD1. The CDR3 has 15 amino acids. Trimming cost V 5 bases and J 0 bases; bases outside gene matches: 6. The germline V gene encodes CDR1 DFQATT and CDR2 SNEGSKA (reference sequence). CDR3 nucleotide sequence: TGCAGTGCTCCGGGACAGGCCTTCTCTGGAAACACCATATATTTT. This encodes CSAPGQAFSGNTIYF.

The chain joins TRBV5-4 to TRBJ2-1, with 9 positions matching TRBD2. This CDR3 has 15 amino acids. The V segment lost 3 bases and the J segment 6 bases; nucleotides outside the gene matches: 7. The V gene's germline CDR1 is SGHNT and CDR2 YYREEE (reference sequence). CDR3 region: CASSWRLAGRNEQFF. CDR3 DNA: TGTGCCAGCAGCTGGAGGCTAGCGGGGCGCAATGAGCAGTTCTTC. The complete variable domain, with remaining parts taken from reference TRBV5-4 and TRBJ2-1, reads ETGVTQSPTHLIKTRGQQVTLRCSSQSGHNTVSWYQQALGQGPQFIFQYYREEENGRGNFPPRFSGLQFPNYSSELNVNALELDDSALYLCASSWRLAGRNEQFFGPGTRLTVL.

The CDR3 protein is CASSLQGLYGYTF. DNA for the CDR3: TGTGCCAGCAGCTTACAGGGCCTCTATGGCTACACCTTC. The J gene is TRBJ1-2, the V gene TRBV7-9; tentative D call: TRBD1 (5 bases). The CDR3 spans 13 residues. Trimming shortened V by 2 bases and J by 4 bases, and 8 bases separated the two germline ends. The germline V gene has CDR1 SEHNR and CDR2 FQNEAQ (reference sequence).